This TCR beta chain was found in a study of CD8 T cells in ankylosing spondylitis. Study results and caveats: Within ankylosing spondylitis blood, a TCR beta motif made up of seven or eight highly homologous variants appeared to be characteristic.

One entry per CDR3 protein, called by TCRdb with MiXCR from the 5' RACE reads. The sample lists some 840,000 distinct CDR3 sequences; 10% to 15% were seen once. Comments on this clonotype: The antigen is undetermined.

The CDR3 is made up of 13 amino acids. The germline V gene encodes CDR1 MNHNY and CDR2 SVGAGI (reference sequence). Trimming removed 6 bases at V and 7 bases at J, with 13 bases between. This receptor was obtained from a male donor with ankylosing spondylitis. The gene calls are TRBV6-6 and TRBJ2-1; perhaps TRBD1 as D (6 bases). Sequenced input: blood, either unsorted or a sorted T cell fraction (not recorded which). CDR3: CASSHRQENEQFF. CDR3 nucleotide sequence: TGTGCCAGCAGCCACCGACAGGAGAATGAGCAGTTCTTC.